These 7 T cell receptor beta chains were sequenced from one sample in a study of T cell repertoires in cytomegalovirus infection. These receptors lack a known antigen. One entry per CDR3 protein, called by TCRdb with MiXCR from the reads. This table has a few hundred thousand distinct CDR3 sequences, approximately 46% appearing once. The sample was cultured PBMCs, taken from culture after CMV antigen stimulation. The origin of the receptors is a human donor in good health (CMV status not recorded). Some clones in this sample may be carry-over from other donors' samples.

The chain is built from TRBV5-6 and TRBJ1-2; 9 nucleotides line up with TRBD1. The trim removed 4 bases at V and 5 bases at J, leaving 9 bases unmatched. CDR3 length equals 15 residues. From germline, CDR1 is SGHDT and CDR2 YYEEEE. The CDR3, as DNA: TGTGCCAGCAGCCCCTGGGACAGGGTTTTTTATGGCTACACCTTC. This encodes CASSPWDRVFYGYTF.

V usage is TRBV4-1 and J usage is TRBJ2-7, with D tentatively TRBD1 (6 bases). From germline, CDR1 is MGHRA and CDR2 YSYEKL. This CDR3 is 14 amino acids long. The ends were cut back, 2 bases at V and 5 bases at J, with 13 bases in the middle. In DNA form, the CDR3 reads TGCGCCAGCAGCCAAAACTCAGGGGAAGACGAGCAGTACTTC. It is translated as CASSQNSGEDEQYF.

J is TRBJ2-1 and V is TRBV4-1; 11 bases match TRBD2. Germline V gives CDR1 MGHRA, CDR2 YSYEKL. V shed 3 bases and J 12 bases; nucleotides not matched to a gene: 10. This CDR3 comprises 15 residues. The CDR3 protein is CASSQGLAAPRGQFF. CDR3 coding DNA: TGCGCCAGCAGCCAGGGACTAGCGGCCCCCCGGGGGCAGTTCTTC.

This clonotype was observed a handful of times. CDR3 nucleotide sequence: TGTGCCAGCAGCTTGTCCGGGCTAAACGGGCAATCACCCCTCCACTTT. Translated: CASSLSGLNGQSPLHF. The chain combines TRBV7-8 with TRBJ1-6; the D is unclear. The germline V gene has CDR1 SGHVS and CDR2 FQNEAQ. This CDR3 comprises 16 residues. V shed 3 bases and J shed 10 bases, with 19 bases lying between them.

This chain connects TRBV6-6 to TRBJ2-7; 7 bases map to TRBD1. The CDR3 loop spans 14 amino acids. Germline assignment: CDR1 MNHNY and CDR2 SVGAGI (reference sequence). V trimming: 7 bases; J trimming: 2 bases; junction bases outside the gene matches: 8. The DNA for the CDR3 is TGTGCCAGCACGTCATCCGGGACAGCCTACGAGCAGTACTTC. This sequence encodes CASTSSGTAYEQYF.

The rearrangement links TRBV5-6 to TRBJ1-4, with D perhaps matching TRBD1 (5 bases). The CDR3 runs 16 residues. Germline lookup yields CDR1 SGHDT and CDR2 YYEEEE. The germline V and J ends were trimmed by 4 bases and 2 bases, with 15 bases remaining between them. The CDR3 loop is CASSTRGGGTNEKLFF. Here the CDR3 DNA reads TGTGCCAGCAGCACAAGGGGCGGAGGGACTAATGAAAAACTGTTTTTT.

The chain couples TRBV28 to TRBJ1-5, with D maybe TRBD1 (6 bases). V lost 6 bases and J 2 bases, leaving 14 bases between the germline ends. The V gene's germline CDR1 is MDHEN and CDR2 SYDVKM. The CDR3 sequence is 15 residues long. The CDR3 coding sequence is TGTGCCAGCAGCTGGGGGGCCGAGGGCAATCAGCCCCAGCATTTT. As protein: CASSWGAEGNQPQHF.